The entry that follows covers one TCR beta chain sequence. Its antigen is not identified. Libraries were prepared by immunoSEQ multiplex PCR; TCRdb keeps only in-frame clonotypes and omits some of them. The sample holds 950,000 to 1,100,000 clones, around 76% seen once. The donors, healthy adults who were HIV-negative, had experienced no recent acute infections or vaccinations. This sample was taken from a study of shared clonotypes between healthy human individuals. The wider study: CD4 naive cells filled three plates per donor, CD4 memory three, CD8 naive two and CD8 memory one.

This CDR3 comprises 14 residues. The trim removed 5 bases at V and 3 bases at J, leaving 7 bases unmatched. Germline CDR1 is MNHNY and CDR2 is SVGAGI (reference sequence). Study-level results: Memory subsets generally showed smaller estimated richness than naive subsets did.

The source of this sequence is a man between 18 and 35 years old in good health. Sequencing input: memory CD4+ T cells sorted from blood. Noted subset: CD45RA-negative fraction. This chain links TRBV6-6 with TRBJ2-7, with 7 bases identical to TRBD1. In DNA form, the CDR3 reads TGTGCCAGCAGTCGGACAGGTATGATCTACGAGCAGTACTTC. Amino acid sequence: CASSRTGMIYEQYF.